Following are 14 T cell receptor beta chains from one sample sequenced in a study of tumor-infiltrating lymphocytes in primary liver carcinoma. From about 490 ng of total RNA, TCR beta-specific cDNA was reverse-transcribed using a constant-region primer. Slightly modified ARM-PCR, run as three nested multiplex PCR rounds, produced the TCR beta libraries. The opening two PCR rounds, ten to eleven cycles each, paired TRBV1-TRBV30 forward primers with a C-beta reverse primer. One entry per CDR3 protein, called by TCRdb with MiXCR from the multiplex PCR reads. The table lists approximately 300,000 distinct CDR3 sequences, about 60% of them singletons, with approximately 9% in the top ten. Blood RNA was derived from unsorted whole blood, and germline DNA was extracted too. Sequencing was done on a sample of peripheral blood. The origin of the receptors is a man aged 35 to 55 with primary liver carcinoma and hepatitis B virus infection.

A remark on this clonotype: A read error may explain this, as a much larger clone is one base away. The chain employs TRBV4-1 and TRBJ2-5, with 7 nucleotides matching TRBD2. The germline gives CDR1 MGHRA, CDR2 YSYEKL. The CDR3 consists of 15 residues. CDR3 sequence: CDSSKGSGNQETQYF. Here the CDR3 DNA reads TGCGACAGCAGCAAGGGGAGCGGGAACCAAGAGACCCAGTACTTC.

Points on this clonotype: Given a much more abundant clone one base away, this may be a read error. This rearrangement joins TRBV29-1 to TRBJ1-1; D gene unclear. The CDR3 totals 11 residues. Germline V gives CDR1 SQVTM, CDR2 ANQGSEA. CDR3 in amino acids: CSVFGNSEAFF. In DNA, the CDR3 is TGCAGCGTTTTCGGGAACTCTGAAGCTTTCTTT.

There are many counts of this clonotype. V is TRBV11-1 and J is TRBJ2-1; 8 nucleotides align to TRBD2. With 5 bases clipped from V and 10 bases from J, the junction kept 13 bases outside the gene matches. This CDR3 spans 15 amino acids. Germline V gives CDR1 SGHAT, CDR2 FQDESV (reference sequence). The CDR3 DNA sequence: TGTGCCAGCAGCCATAGCGGTGGTAGCGGGAAAGAGCAGTTCTTC. This encodes CASSHSGGSGKEQFF.

This clonotype was seen a few times. The J gene is TRBJ2-1, the V gene TRBV29-1; 9 nucleotides match TRBD1. This CDR3 is built from 14 residues. With 8 bases clipped from V and 7 bases from J, the junction kept 12 bases outside the gene matches. CDR1 is SQVTM and CDR2 is ANQGSEA in the germline V gene. The CDR3 sequence is CSIPGQGRWNEQFF. CDR3 coding DNA: TGCAGCATCCCAGGACAGGGGAGATGGAATGAGCAGTTCTTC.

CDR3 bases: TGTGCCAGCAGCTTTGAGGGGGCGTCCAATTCACCCCTCCACTTT. This sequence encodes CASSFEGASNSPLHF. The chain combines TRBV5-4 with TRBJ1-6; the match to TRBD1 covers 7 bases. Germline assignment: CDR1 SGHNT and CDR2 YYREEE (reference sequence). The V gene end was trimmed by 2 bases and the J gene end by 7 bases; junction bases not matched to a gene: 6. This CDR3 comprises 15 residues. The variable domain in full, with the rest retrieved from reference TRBV5-4 and TRBJ1-6, is ETGVTQSPTHLIKTRGQQVTLRCSSQSGHNTVSWYQQALGQGPQFIFQYYREEENGRGNFPPRFSGLQFPNYSSELNVNALELDDSALYLCASSFEGASNSPLHFGNGTRLTVT.

This clonotype appeared a single time. An end of the junction differs from the germline gene, which may be a read error. The chain has TRBV6-1 and TRBJ2-4; 12 bases agree with TRBD2. This CDR3 region has 15 residues. CDR1 and CDR2 (germline): MNHNS, SASEGT. CDR3 in amino acids: CTSSMLAGGPDIQYF. CDR3 DNA sequence: TGTACCAGCAGTATGCTAGCGGGAGGGCCTGACATTCAGTACTTC.

A word on this clonotype: As the CDR3 is not closed by the conserved phenylalanine or tryptophan, this likely results from a read error. The limits of the CDR3 on the DNA are not certain, so only TCRdb's listed CDR3 is given. J is TRBJ2-1 and V is TRBV11-1. The length of the CDR3 is 13 amino acids, counting both ends. Germline CDR1 SGHAT, CDR2 FQDESV (reference sequence). CDR3 amino acids: CASSFAGIYEHFL.

For this clonotype: A much larger clone differs by one base, so this may be a read error. The chain is built from TRBV12-3 or TRBV12-4 and TRBJ1-5, with D possibly being TRBD1 (5 bases). The CDR3 loop spans 15 amino acids. Deletions cut 1 base from V and 11 bases from J, with 18 bases between. The CDR3 DNA reads TGTGCCAGCAGTTTAGGGGCAGGGATAAGGCAGTCCCAGCATTTT. Its protein product is CASSLGAGIRQSQHF.

This clonotype appeared many times. The chain employs TRBV12-3 or TRBV12-4 and TRBJ1-5; TRBD1 is a possible D gene (5 bases). The V gene lost 6 bases and the J gene lost 6 bases, with 18 bases spanning the gap. This CDR3 has 15 amino acids. In nucleotides, the CDR3 is TGTGCCAGCAGCCAGGACGGACGAGGGGTTCAGCCCCAGCATTTT. Translation gives CASSQDGRGVQPQHF.

Notes on this clonotype: With a much larger clone just one base away, this may be a read error. This rearrangement joins TRBV6-2 or TRBV6-3 to TRBJ2-1, with 12 nucleotides matching TRBD2. The CDR3 totals 15 residues. Germline V lookup: CDR1 MNHEY, CDR2 SVGEGT. The CDR3 reads CASSILAGGSNEQLF. For the CDR3, the DNA is TGTGCCAGCAGTATACTAGCGGGAGGATCAAATGAGCAGCTCTTC.

In the case of this clonotype: A much bigger clone sits one base away, suggesting this may be a read error. This chain uses TRBV6-2 or TRBV6-3 with TRBJ1-1; 8 nucleotides align to TRBD1. The CDR3 sequence is 11 residues long. Germline V lookup: CDR1 MNHEY, CDR2 SVGEGT. The CDR3 sequence is CASSDRGEALF. The DNA for the CDR3 is TGTGCCAGCAGTGACAGGGGTGAAGCTTTATTT.

On this clonotype itself: Germline and junction disagree at one end, which may indicate a read error. The chain is built from TRBV4-3 and TRBJ2-1; maybe TRBD1 (5 bases). The CDR3 extends over 16 amino acids. Germline V CDR1 and CDR2: LGHNA, YSLEER. CDR3 loop: CASSQSYPREKNEQFF. For the CDR3, the DNA is TGCGCAAGCAGCCAATCTTACCCCAGGGAAAAGAATGAGCAGTTCTTC.

This clonotype has a handful of counts. This sequence joins TRBV16 and TRBJ2-7; D is uncertain. The CDR3 totals 14 residues. Germline lookup yields CDR1 KGHSY and CDR2 FQNENV. The V end lost 0 bases, the J end lost 9 bases, and 15 bases lay between the germline ends. The CDR3 DNA reads TGTGCCAGCAGCCAATCAAGTAGGGAAGATTCGCAGTACTTC. Translated: CASSQSSREDSQYF.

On this clonotype: Without the conserved terminal phenylalanine or tryptophan, this CDR3 likely stems from a read error. The chain couples TRBV10-3 to TRBJ2-3; 9 nucleotides align to TRBD2. Germline V gene sequence: CDR1 ENHRY, CDR2 SYGVKD. The CDR3 spans 13 residues. CDR3 in amino acids: CTSLAGSKDTQYL. The CDR3 DNA sequence: TGTACCAGCCTAGCGGGGTCTAAAGATACGCAGTATCTT.